The 25 T cell receptor beta chains listed next were all sequenced from one sample in a study of siplizumab effects on memory and regulatory T cells. Only in-frame clones appear in the TCRdb table, and some are missing; sequencing was by immunoSEQ multiplex PCR. The repertoire holds approximately 100,000 clones, with 92% as singletons. Sequencing input: Tregs sorted from blood. The receptors come from a human donor in good health.

The CDR3 nucleotides read TGTGCCAGCACCCCCCCGGTGACAGGTGTCGGCTACACCTTC. It encodes CASTPPVTGVGYTF. The V gene is TRBV6-1, the J gene TRBJ1-2; tentatively, D is TRBD1 (6 bases). The CDR3 has 14 amino acids. Germline loops: CDR1 MNHNS, CDR2 SASEGT. V lost 7 bases and J 8 bases, leaving 20 bases between the germline ends.

In DNA, the CDR3 is TGTGCCAGCAGTTTTTGGACAGGAGGAGCTTTCTTT. It translates to CASSFWTGGAFF. The rearrangement links TRBV6-6 to TRBJ1-1; 7 positions match TRBD1. After removal of 4 bases from V and 10 bases from J, the junction contained 6 bases not matched to a gene. The germline V gene has CDR1 MNHNY and CDR2 SVGAGI (reference sequence). This CDR3 is built from 12 residues.

V is TRBV9 and J is TRBJ2-1, with D maybe TRBD2 (5 bases). The CDR3 is 17 residues long. Between the trimmed V and J ends, which lost 2 bases and 4 bases, there was a span of 19 bases. Germline CDR1 and CDR2: SGDLS and YYNGEE. This chain's CDR3 is CASSVGLSGSLYNEQFF. DNA of the CDR3: TGTGCCAGCAGCGTGGGCCTATCGGGGAGCCTTTACAATGAGCAGTTCTTC.

This sequence joins TRBV11-3 and TRBJ1-1, with D uncertain. The CDR3 consists of 13 residues. Per the germline V gene, CDR1 is SGHNT and CDR2 is YENEEA. Trimming left V 1 base short and J 3 bases short, with 6 bases between. The CDR3 nucleotides read TGTGCCAGCAGCTTAGCCAGATACACTGAAGCTTTCTTT. Amino acid sequence: CASSLARYTEAFF.

This clone was observed once. The genes are TRBV2 and TRBJ1-5, with D maybe TRBD1 (6 bases). Trimming removed 7 bases at V and 4 bases at J, with 11 bases between. The CDR3 runs 13 residues. The germline CDR1 and CDR2 sequences are SNHLY and FYNNEI. The CDR3 here is CASTGQINQPQHF. In nucleotides, the CDR3 is TGTGCCAGCACCGGACAGATAAATCAGCCCCAGCATTTT.

The rearrangement uses TRBV9 and TRBJ2-1; possibly TRBD1 for D (6 bases). Trimming removed 0 bases from V and 0 bases from J, with 10 bases in between. CDR3 length: 16 residues. Germline V gene data show CDR1 as SGDLS and CDR2 as YYNGEE. Written as DNA, the CDR3 is TGTGCCAGCAGCGTAGGGCCACAGGGCTCCTACAATGAGCAGTTCTTC. Amino acid sequence: CASSVGPQGSYNEQFF.

The CDR3 sequence is CASSDWGDTEAFF. The CDR3 DNA reads as TGTGCCAGCAGTGATTGGGGGGACACTGAAGCTTTCTTT. The genes are TRBV6-1 and TRBJ1-1, with D possibly TRBD1 on 5 matching bases. CDR1 and CDR2 (germline): MNHNS, SASEGT. The CDR3 is 13 amino acids. The V end lost 3 bases, the J end lost 3 bases, and 8 bases lay between the germline ends.

This clone was seen once. This chain joins TRBV28 and TRBJ2-3; 11 bases match TRBD2. J gave up 6 bases and V 3 bases, and 14 bases lay outside the gene matches. CDR3 length: 18 residues. CDR1 and CDR2 (germline): MDHEN, SYDVKM. CDR3 amino acids: CASSLGLSGRASRDTQYF. CDR3 DNA sequence: TGTGCCAGCAGTTTGGGTCTTAGCGGGAGGGCCAGTCGCGATACGCAGTATTTT.

The chain combines TRBV7-9 with TRBJ2-7; D is uncertain. Germline CDR1 SEHNR, CDR2 FQNEAQ (reference sequence). V gave up 6 bases and J gave up 5 bases, with 8 bases separating them. This CDR3 comprises 11 residues. In nucleotides, the CDR3 is TGTGCCAGCAGACTGGACGACGAGCAGTACTTC. Its protein is CASRLDDEQYF.

This clone was seen once. This rearrangement joins TRBV19 to TRBJ1-5, with D unclear. The CDR3 totals 13 residues. Germline V gives CDR1 LNHDA, CDR2 SQIVND (reference sequence). Trimming pared 1 base from V and 4 bases from J, leaving 5 bases between. CDR3 coding DNA: TGTGCCAGTAGTATAGGGAGAAATCAGCCCCAGCATTTT. Translated, it gives CASSIGRNQPQHF. The whole variable domain, filled in from reference TRBV19 and TRBJ1-5, reads DGGITQSPKYLFRKEGQNVTLSCEQNLNHDAMYWYRQDPGQGLRLIYYSQIVNDFQKGDIAEGYSVSREKKESFPLTVTSAQKNPTAFYLCASSIGRNQPQHFGDGTRLSIL.

V is TRBV30 and J is TRBJ2-5; 13 bases are shared with TRBD2. The germline V gene has CDR1 GTSNPN and CDR2 SVGIG (reference sequence). CDR3 length equals 14 residues. V lost 5 bases, J lost 5 bases, and 5 bases stayed unmatched. The CDR3 region is CAWGLAGVGETQYF. The CDR3 DNA reads TGTGCCTGGGGACTAGCGGGAGTCGGGGAGACCCAGTACTTC.

This chain uses TRBV19 with TRBJ1-4, with D possibly being TRBD1 (6 bases). With 7 bases removed from V and 3 bases from J, the gap between germline ends came to 9 bases. The CDR3 has 13 residues. Looked up from germline, CDR1 is LNHDA and CDR2 is SQIVND (reference sequence). The CDR3 DNA is TGTGCCAGTATGGACAGCGCTAATGAAAAACTGTTTTTT. This translates into CASMDSANEKLFF.

The chain employs TRBV19 and TRBJ1-3; TRBD1 matches at 9 bases. The V and J ends lost 1 base and 1 base, in that order; junction bases with no gene match: 5. In germline, CDR1 is LNHDA, CDR2 SQIVND (reference sequence). This CDR3 region has 17 residues. The CDR3 sequence is CASSIGTGDRSGNTIYF. The CDR3 DNA follows: TGTGCCAGTAGTATAGGGACAGGGGATCGGTCTGGAAACACCATATATTTT.

This clone has only one observation. V is TRBV28 and J is TRBJ2-5, with TRBD1 identical over 7 bases. CDR3 size: 16 residues. V was pared by 4 bases and J by 4 bases, with 12 bases of the junction left unmatched. The germline CDR1 and CDR2 sequences are MDHEN and SYDVKM. CDR3 sequence reads: CASSSRDSFPGETQYF. The CDR3 nucleotides are TGTGCCAGCAGTTCCCGGGACAGCTTCCCTGGAGAGACCCAGTACTTC.

V is TRBV2 and J is TRBJ1-2, with a weak D call TRBD1 (5 bases). Trimming cost V 1 base and J 5 bases, with 14 bases left between them. This CDR3 has 15 amino acids. Germline CDR1 and CDR2: SNHLY and FYNNEI. The CDR3: CASSEVPGKGYGYTF. The CDR3 bases are TGTGCCAGCAGTGAAGTTCCAGGGAAGGGGTATGGCTACACCTTC. The full variable domain, completed using reference TRBV2 and TRBJ1-2, is EPEVTQTPSHQVTQMGQEVILRCVPISNHLYFYWYRQILGQKVEFLVSFYNNEISEKSEIFDDQFSVERPDGSNFTLKIRSTKLEDSAMYFCASSEVPGKGYGYTFGSGTRLTVV.

V and J are TRBV7-9 and TRBJ1-1; D may be TRBD1 (6 bases). V was pared by 4 bases and J by 5 bases, with 14 bases between. This CDR3 contains 14 residues. The germline V gene encodes CDR1 SEHNR and CDR2 FQNEAQ (reference sequence). CDR3 amino acids: CASSSTGWGTEAFF. CDR3 nucleotides: TGTGCCAGCAGCTCCACAGGGTGGGGGACTGAAGCTTTCTTT. The full variable domain, completed using reference TRBV7-9 and TRBJ1-1, is DTGVSQNPRHKITKRGQNVTFRCDPISEHNRLYWYRQTLGQGPEFLTYFQNEAQLEKSRLLSDRFSAERPKGSFSTLEIQRTEQGDSAMYLCASSSTGWGTEAFFGQGTRLTVV.

The chain combines TRBV9 with TRBJ2-3; 10 positions agree with TRBD2. This CDR3 comprises 17 residues. The V gene's germline CDR1 is SGDLS and CDR2 YYNGEE. With 4 bases clipped from V and 5 bases from J, the junction kept 13 bases outside the gene matches. The CDR3 coding sequence is TGTGCCAGCAGCCCCCCGCGTTCTAGCGGGAGTGGAGATACGCAGTATTTT. Translation gives CASSPPRSSGSGDTQYF. The full variable domain, completed using reference TRBV9 and TRBJ2-3, is DSGVTQTPKHLITATGQRVTLRCSPRSGDLSVYWYQQSLDQGLQFLIQYYNGEERAKGNILERFSAQQFPDLHSELNLSSLELGDSALYFCASSPPRSSGSGDTQYFGPGTRLTVL.

This sequence joins TRBV5-5 and TRBJ2-3; D possibly corresponds to TRBD2 (6 bases). Germline assignment: CDR1 SGHKS and CDR2 YYEKEE (reference sequence). V was trimmed by 1 base and J by 5 bases, leaving 11 bases between them. The CDR3 is made up of 14 amino acids. The CDR3 here is CASSLRGAGDTQYF. The CDR3 DNA reads as TGTGCCAGCAGCTTGCGCGGGGCAGGAGATACGCAGTATTTT.

The chain couples TRBV5-4 to TRBJ2-7; 8 bases match TRBD1. V dropped 2 bases and J dropped 1; count of bases not matched to a gene: 5. Per germline, CDR1 SGHNT and CDR2 YYREEE (reference sequence). The CDR3 is made up of 15 amino acids. CDR3 sequence: CASSFRTGSSYEQYF. The CDR3 DNA follows: TGTGCCAGCAGCTTTCGGACAGGGAGTTCCTACGAGCAGTACTTC.

The rearrangement joins TRBV7-9 to TRBJ2-1; no clear D. Trimming removed 5 bases from V and 6 bases from J, with 11 bases in between. The germline V gene has CDR1 SEHNR and CDR2 FQNEAQ (reference sequence). The CDR3 contains 13 residues. CDR3 sequence (DNA): TGTGCCAGCAGCCGCCTACCGCGCAATGAGCAGTTCTTC. This translates into CASSRLPRNEQFF.

CDR3 sequence reads: CASSQRDMNTEAFF. The CDR3 DNA reads TGTGCCAGCAGCCAAAGAGACATGAACACTGAAGCTTTCTTT. The chain recombines TRBV7-9 with TRBJ1-1; D unclear. CDR1 and CDR2 from the germline V gene are SEHNR and FQNEAQ (reference sequence). The CDR3 totals 14 residues. V was clipped by 5 bases and J by 0 bases, with 10 bases between them.

The rearrangement joins TRBV7-9 to TRBJ2-7, with 9 bases aligning to TRBD2. V trimming: 9 bases; J trimming: 3 bases; junction bases outside the gene matches: 6. The CDR3 loop spans 13 amino acids. Germline assignment: CDR1 SEHNR and CDR2 FQNEAQ (reference sequence). DNA for the CDR3: TGTGCCAGTACTGGACTAGCGAGCTACGAGCAGTACTTC. Protein sequence: CASTGLASYEQYF.

This chain links TRBV7-2 with TRBJ1-5; a possible D gene is TRBD1 (5 bases). Germline V gives CDR1 SGHTA, CDR2 FQGNSA. The CDR3 is made up of 15 amino acids. The V and J ends lost 1 base and 7 bases respectively, with 14 bases between them. CDR3 DNA: TGTGCCAGCAGCTTAGACGCGGGGGAAGGACAGCCCCAGCATTTT. Its protein product is CASSLDAGEGQPQHF.

This rearrangement joins TRBV6-5 to TRBJ2-7; D perhaps matches TRBD2 (6 bases). CDR3 size: 12 residues. With 6 bases removed from V and 5 bases from J, the gap between germline ends came to 11 bases. From germline, CDR1 is MNHEY and CDR2 SVGAGI. This CDR3 is CASSRGFNEQYF. CDR3 sequence (DNA): TGTGCCAGCAGCCGGGGGTTCAACGAGCAGTACTTC.

The chain recombines TRBV19 with TRBJ2-2; possible D gene TRBD1, 5 bases. Deletions cut 5 bases from V and 4 bases from J, with 11 bases between. The germline V gene has CDR1 LNHDA and CDR2 SQIVND (reference sequence). The CDR3 loop spans 14 amino acids. The CDR3 loop reads CASSVTEVTGELFF. In DNA, the CDR3 is TGTGCCAGTAGTGTGACAGAAGTCACCGGGGAGCTGTTTTTT.